A single sample gave rise to the 14 T cell receptor beta chains below, sequenced in a study of cytomegalovirus exposure and HLA in healthy donors. Amplification used 60 Vbeta primers and 13 Jbeta primers. Assay: immunoSEQ multiplex PCR; the TCRdb copy retains only in-frame clones and omits some. The table has tens of thousands of clones, around 79% seen once. Source material: PBMCs. The receptors were gathered from a man in his forties in good health and CMV-seronegative.

The V gene is TRBV5-6, the J gene TRBJ2-5, with D maybe TRBD2 (5 bases). Germline CDR1 reads SGHDT; CDR2 reads YYEEEE. Trimming pared 0 bases from V and 0 bases from J, leaving 12 bases between. This CDR3 comprises 16 residues. The CDR3 sequence: CASSLVRGLYQETQYF. The CDR3 nucleotides are TGTGCCAGCAGCTTGGTCCGGGGTCTGTACCAAGAGACCCAGTACTTC.

This chain joins TRBV9 and TRBJ1-1; 8 positions agree with TRBD1. The junction had 10 bases not matched to a gene; V was cut back by 8 bases and J by 1 base. This CDR3 region has 15 residues. Germline V gene data show CDR1 as SGDLS and CDR2 as YYNGEE. CDR3 nucleotide sequence: TGTGCCAGAAGGCCAGCAGGGGGCCCGAACACTGAAGCTTTCTTT. This sequence encodes CARRPAGGPNTEAFF.

The chain uses TRBV28 and TRBJ1-1, with 7 bases lining up with TRBD1. CDR1 and CDR2 from the germline V gene are MDHEN and SYDVKM. V lost 6 bases, J lost 3 bases, and 7 bases stayed unmatched. The CDR3 covers 14 residues. As DNA, the CDR3 is TGTGCCAGCAGACGTACAGGGGTGTACACTGAAGCTTTCTTT. Its protein product is CASRRTGVYTEAFF.

The chain carries TRBV30 and TRBJ1-1; D is unresolved. The germline gives CDR1 GTSNPN, CDR2 SVGIG (reference sequence). V shed 4 bases and J shed 1 base, with 13 bases lying between them. This CDR3 comprises 14 residues. The CDR3 region is CAWNPLYRNTEAFF. CDR3 bases: TGTGCCTGGAATCCCCTTTATAGGAACACTGAAGCTTTCTTT.

The J gene is TRBJ2-7, the V gene TRBV27, with TRBD1 matching over 8 bases. With 10 bases clipped from V and 7 bases from J, the junction kept 15 bases outside the gene matches. The CDR3 totals 14 residues. From germline, CDR1 is MNHEY and CDR2 SMNVEV (reference sequence). CDR3 nucleotide sequence: TGTGCCACCGCGCTCACCGCAGGGGGCCGGGAGCAGTACTTC. This sequence encodes CATALTAGGREQYF.

This chain connects TRBV28 to TRBJ2-7; 9 bases are a match to TRBD1. The ends lost 6 bases at V and 4 bases at J; junction bases unmatched: 4. The CDR3 is 13 residues long. The germline V gene encodes CDR1 MDHEN and CDR2 SYDVKM. The CDR3 nucleotides are TGTGCCAGCAGAAAGACAGGGGGATACGAGCAGTACTTC. It is translated as CASRKTGGYEQYF.

This CDR3 reads CASSPRGERRETQYF. The CDR3 DNA is TGTGCCAGCAGCCCCAGGGGGGAGCGCCGAGAGACCCAGTACTTC. J is TRBJ2-5 and V is TRBV9, with D possibly matching TRBD1 (7 bases). Germline CDR1 and CDR2: SGDLS and YYNGEE. V gave up 4 bases and J gave up 4 bases, with 17 bases separating them. The CDR3 is made up of 15 amino acids.

The V gene is TRBV19, the J gene TRBJ2-5; the match to TRBD1 covers 7 bases. The J call is doubtful: the DNA matches TRBJ2-7 better. Looked up from germline, CDR1 is LNHDA and CDR2 is SQIVND (reference sequence). The CDR3 has 14 amino acids. CDR3 bases: TGTGCCAGTAGTATAGAAAGGGGGCGGTACGAGCAGTACTTC. Its protein product is CASSIERGRYEQYF.

This clone was seen a single time. This rearrangement joins TRBV6-5 to TRBJ2-2; D may be TRBD1 (6 bases). This CDR3 region has 15 residues. Germline assignment: CDR1 MNHEY and CDR2 SVGAGI. V was clipped by 5 bases and J by 7 bases, with 17 bases between them. In DNA form, the CDR3 reads TGTGCCAGCAGTCCTCGGGACAACTTTGTCGGGGAGCTGTTTTTT. The encoded protein is CASSPRDNFVGELFF.

The V gene is TRBV6-1, the J gene TRBJ2-7; no firm D call. The germline gives CDR1 MNHNS, CDR2 SASEGT. This CDR3 region has 13 residues. The germline V and J ends were trimmed by 6 bases and 3 bases, with 12 bases remaining between them. CDR3 residues: CASRNVGFYEQYF. CDR3 sequence (DNA): TGTGCCAGCAGAAACGTGGGCTTCTACGAGCAGTACTTC.

V and J are TRBV6-1 and TRBJ2-5, with 9 bases fitting TRBD1. Germline CDR1 and CDR2: MNHNS and SASEGT. J lost 3 bases, V lost 6 bases, and 17 bases had no gene match. The CDR3 extends over 18 amino acids. This CDR3 reads CASREFWTTGGRKETQYF. The CDR3, as DNA: TGTGCCAGCAGAGAATTTTGGACGACAGGGGGAAGAAAAGAGACCCAGTACTTC.

This chain joins TRBV28 and TRBJ2-7; 11 bases agree with TRBD1. Trimming at V came to 6 bases and at J to 3 bases, leaving 4 bases not matched to a gene. CDR1 is MDHEN and CDR2 is SYDVKM in the germline V gene. The CDR3 covers 14 residues. CDR3 amino acids: CASSPGTGGYEQYF. DNA of the CDR3: TGTGCCAGCAGCCCCGGGACAGGGGGCTACGAGCAGTACTTC.

The rearrangement joins TRBV29-1 to TRBJ2-5; 8 positions agree with TRBD2. The DNA end is a closer match to TRBJ2-7, so the J assignment may be wrong. Per the germline V gene, CDR1 is SQVTM and CDR2 is ANQGSEA. There are 14 residues in the CDR3. The CDR3 reads CSVGWAGGAYEQYF. CDR3 sequence (DNA): TGCAGCGTTGGCTGGGCGGGAGGCGCTTACGAGCAGTACTTC.

The J gene is TRBJ1-5, the V gene TRBV5-6; possibly TRBD1 for D (6 bases). The length of the CDR3 is 14 residues. V lost 5 bases and J lost 1, with 10 bases in between. Germline V lookup: CDR1 SGHDT, CDR2 YYEEEE. CDR3 bases: TGTGCCAGCAGTCACAGGGCGAGCAATCAGCCCCAGCATTTT. Protein product: CASSHRASNQPQHF.